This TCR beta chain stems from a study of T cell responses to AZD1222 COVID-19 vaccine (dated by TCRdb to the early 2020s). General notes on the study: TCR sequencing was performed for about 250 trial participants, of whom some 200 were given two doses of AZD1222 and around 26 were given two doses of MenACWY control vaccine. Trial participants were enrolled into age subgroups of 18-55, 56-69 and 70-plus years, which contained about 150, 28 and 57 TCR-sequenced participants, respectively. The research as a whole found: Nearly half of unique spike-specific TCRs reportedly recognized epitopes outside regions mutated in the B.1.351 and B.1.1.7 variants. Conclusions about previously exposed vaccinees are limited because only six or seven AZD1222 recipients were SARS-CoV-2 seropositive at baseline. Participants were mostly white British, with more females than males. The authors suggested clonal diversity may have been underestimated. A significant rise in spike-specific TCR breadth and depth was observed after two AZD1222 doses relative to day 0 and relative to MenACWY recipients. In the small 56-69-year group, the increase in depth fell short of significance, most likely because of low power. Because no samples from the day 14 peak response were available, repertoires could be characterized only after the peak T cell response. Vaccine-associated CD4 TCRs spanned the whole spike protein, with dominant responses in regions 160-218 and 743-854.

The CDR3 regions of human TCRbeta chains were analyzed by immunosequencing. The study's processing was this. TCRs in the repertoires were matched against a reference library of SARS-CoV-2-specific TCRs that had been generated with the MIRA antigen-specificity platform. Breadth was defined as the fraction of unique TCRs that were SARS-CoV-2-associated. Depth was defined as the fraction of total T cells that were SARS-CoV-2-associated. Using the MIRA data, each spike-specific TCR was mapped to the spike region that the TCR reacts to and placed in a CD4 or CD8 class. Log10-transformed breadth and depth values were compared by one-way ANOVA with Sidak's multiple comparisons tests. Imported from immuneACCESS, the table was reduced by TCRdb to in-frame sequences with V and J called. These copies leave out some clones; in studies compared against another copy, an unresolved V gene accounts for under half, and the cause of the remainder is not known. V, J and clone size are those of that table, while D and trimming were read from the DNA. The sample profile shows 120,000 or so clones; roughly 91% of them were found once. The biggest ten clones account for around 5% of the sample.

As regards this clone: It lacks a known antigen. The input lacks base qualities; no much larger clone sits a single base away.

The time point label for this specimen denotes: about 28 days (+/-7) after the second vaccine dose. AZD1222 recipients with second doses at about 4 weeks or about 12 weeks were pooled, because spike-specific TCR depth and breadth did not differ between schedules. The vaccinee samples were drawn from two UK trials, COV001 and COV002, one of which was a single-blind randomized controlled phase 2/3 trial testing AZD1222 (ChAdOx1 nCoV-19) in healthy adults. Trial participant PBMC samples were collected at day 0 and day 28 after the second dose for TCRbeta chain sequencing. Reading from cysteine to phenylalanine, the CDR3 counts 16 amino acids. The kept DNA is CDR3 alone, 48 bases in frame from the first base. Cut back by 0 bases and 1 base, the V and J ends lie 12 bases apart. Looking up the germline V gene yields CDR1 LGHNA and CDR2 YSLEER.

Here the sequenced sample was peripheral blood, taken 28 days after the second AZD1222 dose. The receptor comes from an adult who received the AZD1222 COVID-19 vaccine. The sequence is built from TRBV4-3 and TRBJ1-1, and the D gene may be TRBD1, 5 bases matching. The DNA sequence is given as TGCGCCAGCAGCCAAGAGCCCCGGACACGGAACACTGAAGCTTTCTTT. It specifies CASSQEPRTRNTEAFF.